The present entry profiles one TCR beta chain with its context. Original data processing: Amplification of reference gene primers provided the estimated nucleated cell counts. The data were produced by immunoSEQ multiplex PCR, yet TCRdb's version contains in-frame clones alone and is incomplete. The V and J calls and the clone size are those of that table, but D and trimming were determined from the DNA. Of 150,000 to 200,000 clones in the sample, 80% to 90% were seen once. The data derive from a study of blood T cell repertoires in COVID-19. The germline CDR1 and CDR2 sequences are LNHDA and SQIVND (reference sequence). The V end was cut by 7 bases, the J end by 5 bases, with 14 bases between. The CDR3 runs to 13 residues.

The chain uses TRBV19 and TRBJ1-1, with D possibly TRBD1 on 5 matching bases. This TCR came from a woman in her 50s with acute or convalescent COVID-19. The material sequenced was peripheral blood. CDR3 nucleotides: TGTGCCAGTAATGATTGGACATCAACTGAAGCTTTCTTT. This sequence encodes CASNDWTSTEAFF.